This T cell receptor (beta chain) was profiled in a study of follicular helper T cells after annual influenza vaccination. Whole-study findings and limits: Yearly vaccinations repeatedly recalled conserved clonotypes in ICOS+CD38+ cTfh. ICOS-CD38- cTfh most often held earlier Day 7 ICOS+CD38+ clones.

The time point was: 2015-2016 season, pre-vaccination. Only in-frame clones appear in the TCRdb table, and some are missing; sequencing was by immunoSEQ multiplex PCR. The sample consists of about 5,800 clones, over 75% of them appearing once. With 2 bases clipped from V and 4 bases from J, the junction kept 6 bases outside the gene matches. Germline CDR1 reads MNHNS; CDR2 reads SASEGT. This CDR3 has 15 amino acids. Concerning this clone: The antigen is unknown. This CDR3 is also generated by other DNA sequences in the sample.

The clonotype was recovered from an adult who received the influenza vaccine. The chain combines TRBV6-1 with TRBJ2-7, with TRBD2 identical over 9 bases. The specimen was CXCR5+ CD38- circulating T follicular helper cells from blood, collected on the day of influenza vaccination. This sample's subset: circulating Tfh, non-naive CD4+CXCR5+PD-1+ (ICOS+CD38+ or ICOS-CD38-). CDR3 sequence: CASSEPGLAPYEQYF. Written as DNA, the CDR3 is TGTGCCAGCAGTGAACCGGGACTAGCTCCATACGAGCAGTACTTC.